The 8 T cell receptor beta chains below all came from one sample that was sequenced in a study of cytomegalovirus exposure and HLA in healthy donors. The primer mix had 60 Vbeta and 13 Jbeta primers. Profiled with immunoSEQ multiplex PCR; TCRdb holds only in-frame clones, not every one. The table has 95,000 to 110,000 clones, approximately 81% seen once. Sequencing was carried out using PBMCs. These receptor sequences come from a man aged 25 to 40 in good health and CMV-seronegative.

The CDR3: CASSHDPGADTQYF. In nucleotides, the CDR3 is TGTGCCAGCAGCCACGACCCGGGGGCAGATACGCAGTATTTT. The gene calls are TRBV5-4 and TRBJ2-3, with a weak D call TRBD2 (6 bases). Germline values: CDR1 SGHNT, CDR2 YYREEE (reference sequence). CDR3 length equals 14 residues. With 4 bases removed from V and 4 bases from J, the gap between germline ends came to 13 bases.

This clone was seen more than once but under ten times. This sequence joins TRBV9 and TRBJ2-7, with 8 bases that match TRBD1. V shed 3 bases, J shed 6 bases, and the junction held 5 bases outside the gene matches. This CDR3 has 13 residues. CDR1 and CDR2 (germline): SGDLS, YYNGEE. In DNA, the CDR3 is TGTGCCAGCAGCGCCAGAACAGGGGGCGAGCAGTACTTC. It specifies CASSARTGGEQYF.

The genes are TRBV2 and TRBJ2-2; 10 bases fit TRBD2. V was clipped by 6 bases and J by 4 bases; unmatched bases: 5. CDR3 length: 15 amino acids. From germline, CDR1 is SNHLY and CDR2 FYNNEI. CDR3 protein: CASRRWTSGTGELFF. CDR3 in DNA: TGTGCCAGCAGGCGATGGACTAGCGGCACCGGGGAGCTGTTTTTT.

This clone was picked up a small number of times. This chain joins TRBV2 and TRBJ1-6; 8 bases align to TRBD1. V was clipped by 5 bases and J by 10 bases; unmatched bases: 10. This CDR3 contains 15 residues. CDR1 and CDR2 from the germline V gene are SNHLY and FYNNEI. CDR3 bases: TGTGCCAGCAGTCCCCGGACAGGGTCTGGATCACCCCTCCACTTT. Translated: CASSPRTGSGSPLHF.

The chain's CDR3 is CASRDRTGTIGLTGANVLTF. CDR3 coding DNA: TGTGCCAGCAGGGACCGTACCGGGACTATCGGTCTTACTGGGGCCAACGTCCTGACTTTC. V and J are TRBV28 and TRBJ2-6; 7 bases match TRBD2. J was trimmed by 2 bases and V by 6 bases; bases with no gene match: 19. This CDR3 has 20 residues. CDR1 and CDR2 from the germline V gene are MDHEN and SYDVKM.

J is TRBJ1-3 and V is TRBV28, with D possibly matching TRBD1 (5 bases). Trimming left V 5 bases short and J 4 bases short, with 12 bases between. The CDR3 runs to 14 residues. Looked up from germline, CDR1 is MDHEN and CDR2 is SYDVKM. CDR3 amino acids: CASSLGPGGNTIYF. The CDR3 nucleotides are TGTGCCAGCAGTCTCGGTCCAGGGGGAAACACCATATATTTT.

This clone was counted a few times. This chain joins TRBV30 and TRBJ1-1; no definite D call. V lost 5 bases and J lost 6, with 19 bases in between. Germline values: CDR1 GTSNPN, CDR2 SVGIG (reference sequence). The CDR3 totals 14 residues. Here the CDR3 reads CAWSKRRVTPEAFF. The CDR3, as DNA: TGTGCCTGGTCCAAGCGGAGGGTTACACCTGAAGCTTTCTTT. Full variable domain (remainder filled in from reference TRBV30 and TRBJ1-1): SQTIHQWPATLVQPVGSPLSLECTVEGTSNPNLYWYRQAAGRGLQLLFYSVGIGQISSEVPQNLSASRPQDRQFILSSKKLLLSDSGFYLCAWSKRRVTPEAFFGQGTRLTVV.

The rearrangement joins TRBV6-1 to TRBJ2-7; D is possibly TRBD1 (6 bases). The CDR3 is 14 amino acids. Trimming took off 6 bases at V and 5 bases at J, with 17 bases between the two ends. Germline values: CDR1 MNHNS, CDR2 SASEGT. The CDR3 region is CASRYIQGVNEQYF. The CDR3 region has the DNA TGTGCCAGCAGATATATACAGGGTGTAAACGAGCAGTACTTC.